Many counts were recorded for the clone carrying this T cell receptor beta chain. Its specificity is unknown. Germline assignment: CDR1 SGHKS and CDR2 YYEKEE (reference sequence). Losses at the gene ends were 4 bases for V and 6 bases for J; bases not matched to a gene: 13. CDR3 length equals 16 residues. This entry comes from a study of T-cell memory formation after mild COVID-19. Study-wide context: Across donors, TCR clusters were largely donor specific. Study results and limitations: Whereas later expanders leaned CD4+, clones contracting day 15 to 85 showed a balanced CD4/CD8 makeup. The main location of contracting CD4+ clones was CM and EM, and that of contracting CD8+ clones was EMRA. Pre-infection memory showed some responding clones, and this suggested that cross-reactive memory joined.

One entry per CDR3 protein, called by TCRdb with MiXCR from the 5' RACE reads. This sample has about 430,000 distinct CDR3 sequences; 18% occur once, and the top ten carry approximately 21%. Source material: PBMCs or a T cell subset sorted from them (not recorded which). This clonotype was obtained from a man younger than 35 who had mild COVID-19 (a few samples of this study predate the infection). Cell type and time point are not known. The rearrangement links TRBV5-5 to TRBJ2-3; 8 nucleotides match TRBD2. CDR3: CASSRGPGLVPDTQYF. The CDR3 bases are TGTGCCAGCAGCAGGGGACCGGGACTAGTTCCCGATACGCAGTATTTT.